This T cell receptor (beta chain) comes out of a study of blood T cell repertoires in COVID-19. Looking at the study overall: Spain, Italy and the United States supplied samples that represented acute and convalescent COVID-19.

The method was immunoSEQ multiplex PCR; TCRdb's version includes in-frame clones alone and lacks a portion of them. Of more than 300,000 clones in the sample, 85% to 90% were seen once. Germline values: CDR1 MNHEY, CDR2 SMNVEV (reference sequence). The CDR3 runs 13 residues. The V end was cut by 5 bases, the J end by 7 bases, with 13 bases between. The J gene is TRBJ2-3, the V gene TRBV27, with D possibly matching TRBD1 (5 bases). The source material was PBMCs or T cells enriched from blood (not recorded which). The sequence was collected from a woman aged 18 to 35 who had recovered from COVID-19. The CDR3 bases are TGTGCCAGCAGTCTGACAGCCGTTCATACGCAGTATTTT. Residues: CASSLTAVHTQYF.